The entry below gives a single TCR beta chain sequence along with its context. The data stem from a study of blood T cell repertoires in COVID-19. Study information: The United States, Italy and Spain were the sources of the acute and convalescent COVID-19 samples. PBMCs, B-cell-depleted T cells, or T cells were the source of the cDNA or gDNA that made up the material.

Resolution of symptoms, clearance, or two negative PCRs was present in recovered Cohort 3 donors. The CDR3 runs to 18 residues. V trimming: 3 bases; J trimming: 1 base; junction bases outside the gene matches: 8. Germline V gene data show CDR1 as PRHDT and CDR2 as FYEKMQ (reference sequence). Clones were read by immunoSEQ multiplex PCR, and TCRdb kept only the in-frame ones, dropping some. The repertoire holds a few hundred thousand clones, with about 87% as singletons. Sequencing was performed on PBMCs or T cells enriched from blood (not recorded which). The chain is built from TRBV13 and TRBJ2-3; 12 bases line up with TRBD2. The clonotype originates from a man aged 25-45 years who had recovered from COVID-19. This chain's CDR3 is CASSLTSGSPSGTDTQYF. The DNA of the CDR3 is TGTGCCAGCAGCTTGACTAGCGGGAGCCCTAGCGGCACAGATACGCAGTATTTT. Combining the CDR3 with reference TRBV13 and TRBJ2-3 gives the whole variable domain AAGVIQSPRHLIKEKRETATLKCYPIPRHDTVYWYQQGPGQDPQFLISFYEKMQSDKGSIPDRFSAQQFSDYHSELNMSSLELGDSALYFCASSLTSGSPSGTDTQYFGPGTRLTVL.